The 10 T cell receptor beta chains given below trace back to one sample, sequenced in a study of T-cell reconstitution after alpha-beta-depleted transplantation in children. Unique molecular identifiers were used in preparing the TCRbeta library. TCRdb fed the PCR reads into MiXCR, producing one record per CDR3 protein. The top ten hold more than 2.5% of the sample, which has roughly 500,000 distinct CDR3 sequences, 15% to 20% seen once. The sequences come from PBMCs from the stem cell graft donor, collected from the stem cell graft. The receptors originated from a human donor who donated a stem cell graft to a child with acute lymphoblastic leukemia.

In this sample, this clonotype turned up a few times. This chain links TRBV7-3 with TRBJ2-1; D is possibly TRBD1 (6 bases). Germline V gene lookup returns CDR1 SGHTA and CDR2 FQGTGA. Trimming removed 5 bases at V and 2 bases at J, with 13 bases between. The CDR3 extends over 15 amino acids. The CDR3 sequence is CASSTDSLTYNEQFF. CDR3 sequence (DNA): TGTGCCAGCAGCACGGACAGCCTTACCTACAATGAGCAGTTCTTC.

This clonotype was seen a few times. This chain joins TRBV9 and TRBJ2-5; D not resolved. Germline values: CDR1 SGDLS, CDR2 YYNGEE. This CDR3 has 12 amino acids. Trimming removed 0 bases at V and 4 bases at J, with 4 bases between. The CDR3 region has the DNA TGTGCCAGCAGCGTAGATCCAGAGACCCAGTACTTC. This encodes CASSVDPETQYF.

This clonotype was found once. This chain links TRBV27 with TRBJ2-2, with 8 positions matching TRBD2. The ends lost 3 bases at V and 6 bases at J; junction bases unmatched: 3. There are 14 residues in the CDR3. CDR1 and CDR2 from the germline V gene are MNHEY and SMNVEV (reference sequence). The chain's CDR3 is CASSFSGGAGELFF. The CDR3 DNA is TGTGCCAGCAGTTTCTCGGGAGGGGCCGGGGAGCTGTTTTTT.

This clonotype was observed a few times. This rearrangement joins TRBV5-1 to TRBJ2-3; 7 positions agree with TRBD1. Germline V gives CDR1 SGHRS, CDR2 YFSETQ. V shed 4 bases, J shed 5 bases, and the junction held 10 bases outside the gene matches. CDR3 size: 15 residues. The CDR3 is CASSVTQGKIDTQYF. Written as DNA, the CDR3 is TGCGCCAGCAGCGTTACACAGGGGAAAATAGATACGCAGTATTTT.

The chain couples TRBV5-1 to TRBJ2-7, with D tentatively TRBD1 (6 bases). Germline V gene lookup returns CDR1 SGHRS and CDR2 YFSETQ. The CDR3 is made up of 14 amino acids. The germline V and J ends were trimmed by 4 bases and 2 bases, with 13 bases remaining between them. The CDR3 sequence is CASSQRQVAYEQYF. The CDR3 DNA follows: TGCGCCAGCAGCCAAAGACAGGTCGCCTACGAGCAGTACTTC. The whole variable domain, filled in from reference TRBV5-1 and TRBJ2-7, reads KAGVTQTPRYLIKTRGQQVTLSCSPISGHRSVSWYQQTPGQGLQFLFEYFSETQRNKGNFPGRFSGRQFSNSRSEMNVSTLELGDSALYLCASSQRQVAYEQYFGPGTRLTVT.

The chain joins TRBV29-1 to TRBJ1-1; D ambiguous. Looked up from germline, CDR1 is SQVTM and CDR2 is ANQGSEA. V was pared by 3 bases and J by 1 base, with 6 bases between. There are 12 residues in the CDR3. The CDR3 sequence is CSVDWWNTEAFF. DNA for the CDR3: TGCAGCGTTGATTGGTGGAACACTGAAGCTTTCTTT.

The chain employs TRBV29-1 and TRBJ1-2; no reliable D call. Germline V gene sequence: CDR1 SQVTM, CDR2 ANQGSEA. The V and J ends lost 3 bases and 0 bases respectively, with 8 bases between them. CDR3 size: 13 residues. DNA for the CDR3: TGCAGCGTTGATGGGTTAGCTAACTATGGCTACACCTTC. Its protein is CSVDGLANYGYTF.

This chain connects TRBV7-9 to TRBJ2-6; D not resolved. V lost 1 base, J lost 0 bases, and 13 bases lay in between. Germline CDR1 reads SEHNR; CDR2 reads FQNEAQ (reference sequence). The length of the CDR3 is 18 residues. The CDR3 sequence: CASSLGVTPNSGANVLTF. CDR3 DNA sequence: TGTGCCAGCAGCTTAGGGGTCACACCGAACTCTGGGGCCAACGTCCTGACTTTC. The variable domain in full, with the rest retrieved from reference TRBV7-9 and TRBJ2-6, is DTGVSQNPRHKITKRGQNVTFRCDPISEHNRLYWYRQTLGQGPEFLTYFQNEAQLEKSRLLSDRFSAERPKGSFSTLEIQRTEQGDSAMYLCASSLGVTPNSGANVLTFGAGSRLTVL.

CDR3 sequence (DNA): TGCGCCAGCAGCCAGCGGGAGGGTTACAATGAGCAGTTCTTC. It encodes CASSQREGYNEQFF. The chain combines TRBV4-1 with TRBJ2-1, with 9 bases identical to TRBD2. The CDR3 spans 14 residues. Germline V gene sequence: CDR1 MGHRA, CDR2 YSYEKL. The junction had 1 base not matched to a gene; V was cut back by 3 bases and J by 4 bases.

V is TRBV14 and J is TRBJ2-4; D gene uncertain. The V end was cut by 1 base, the J end by 5 bases, with 3 bases between. This CDR3 region has 12 residues. Germline lookup yields CDR1 SGHDN and CDR2 FVKESK. As DNA, the CDR3 is TGTGCCAGCAGCCAAGTGCAAAACATTCAGTACTTC. It translates to CASSQVQNIQYF.